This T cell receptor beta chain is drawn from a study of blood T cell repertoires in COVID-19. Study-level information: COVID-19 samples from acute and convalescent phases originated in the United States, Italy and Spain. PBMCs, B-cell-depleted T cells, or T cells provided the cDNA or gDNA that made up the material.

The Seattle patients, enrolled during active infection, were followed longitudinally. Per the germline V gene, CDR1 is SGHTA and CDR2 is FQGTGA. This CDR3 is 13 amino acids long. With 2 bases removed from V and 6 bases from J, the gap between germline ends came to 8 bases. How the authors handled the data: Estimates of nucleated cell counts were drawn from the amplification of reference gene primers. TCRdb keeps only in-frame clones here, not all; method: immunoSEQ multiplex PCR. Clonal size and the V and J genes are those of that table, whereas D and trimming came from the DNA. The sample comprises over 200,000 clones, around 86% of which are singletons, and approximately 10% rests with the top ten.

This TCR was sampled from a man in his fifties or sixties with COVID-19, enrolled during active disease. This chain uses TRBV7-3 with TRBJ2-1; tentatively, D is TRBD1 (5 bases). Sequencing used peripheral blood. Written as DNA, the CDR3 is TGTGCCAGCAGCTTATCTGGGGCCAATGAGCAGTTCTTC. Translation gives CASSLSGANEQFF.